This TCR beta chain was obtained from a study of cytomegalovirus exposure and HLA in healthy donors. Looked up from germline, CDR1 is SGHDN and CDR2 is FVKESK. This CDR3 is 15 amino acids long. Trimming shortened V by 1 base and J by 3 bases, and 13 bases separated the two germline ends. Study-level points and caveats: Most subjects had HLA-A and HLA-B alleles reportedly predicted accurately by TCR beta sequences. Researchers catalogued some 160 TCR beta chains as cytomegalovirus-associated.

In the PCR, 60 Vbeta and 13 Jbeta primers were used. The method was immunoSEQ multiplex PCR; TCRdb's version includes in-frame clones alone and lacks a portion of them. The sample contains roughly 120,000 clones, 75% to 85% of which appear only once. This clone was recorded once. Its antigen remains unidentified. The sample comprised PBMCs. The chain links TRBV14 to TRBJ2-7, with TRBD2 as a possible D gene (5 bases). This TCR derives from a male donor in good health and CMV-seronegative. The CDR3 protein is CASSQALARSYEQYF. The CDR3 bases are TGTGCCAGCAGCCAAGCTCTAGCAAGAAGCTACGAGCAGTACTTC. The full variable domain, with the rest looked up from reference TRBV14 and TRBJ2-7, is EAGVTQFPSHSVIEKGQTVTLRCDPISGHDNLYWYRRVMGKEIKFLLHFVKESKQDESGMPNNRFLAERTGGTYSTLKVQPAELEDSGVYFCASSQALARSYEQYFGPGTRLTVT.